This T cell receptor (beta chain) originates from a study of T cell changes during pregnancy in multiple sclerosis. The germline V and J ends were trimmed by 4 bases and 0 bases, with 13 bases remaining between them. The V gene's germline CDR1 is SGHRS and CDR2 YFSETQ. This CDR3 comprises 15 residues. The repertoire was sequenced with immunoSEQ multiplex PCR; TCRdb's copy has only in-frame clones and lacks some. The data show 40,000 or so clones, with about 90% seen just once and about 0.42% held by the top ten. This material consisted of CD4+ T cells from peripheral blood mononuclear cells, taken in the third trimester of pregnancy. This chain uses TRBV5-1 with TRBJ1-1, with a weak D call TRBD1 (5 bases). This TCR derives from a female donor in good health, enrolled as a control in a pregnancy study. The CDR3, as DNA: TGCGCCAGCAGCCTGACAGTGCCCCTGAACACTGAAGCTTTCTTT. Its protein product is CASSLTVPLNTEAFF.